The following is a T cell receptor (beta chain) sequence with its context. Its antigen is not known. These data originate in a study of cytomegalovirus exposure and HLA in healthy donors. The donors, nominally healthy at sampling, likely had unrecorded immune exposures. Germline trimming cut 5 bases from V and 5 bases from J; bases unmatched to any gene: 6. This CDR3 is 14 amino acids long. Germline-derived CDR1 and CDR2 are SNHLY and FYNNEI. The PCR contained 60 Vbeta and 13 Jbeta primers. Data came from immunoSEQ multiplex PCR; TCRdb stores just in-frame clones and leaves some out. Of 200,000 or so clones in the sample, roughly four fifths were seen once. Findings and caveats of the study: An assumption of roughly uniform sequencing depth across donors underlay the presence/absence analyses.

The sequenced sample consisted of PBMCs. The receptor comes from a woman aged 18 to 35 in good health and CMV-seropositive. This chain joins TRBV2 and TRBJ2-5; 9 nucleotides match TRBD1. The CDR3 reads CASSSHRGPETQYF. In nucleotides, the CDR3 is TGTGCCAGCAGTAGCCACAGGGGGCCGGAGACCCAGTACTTC.